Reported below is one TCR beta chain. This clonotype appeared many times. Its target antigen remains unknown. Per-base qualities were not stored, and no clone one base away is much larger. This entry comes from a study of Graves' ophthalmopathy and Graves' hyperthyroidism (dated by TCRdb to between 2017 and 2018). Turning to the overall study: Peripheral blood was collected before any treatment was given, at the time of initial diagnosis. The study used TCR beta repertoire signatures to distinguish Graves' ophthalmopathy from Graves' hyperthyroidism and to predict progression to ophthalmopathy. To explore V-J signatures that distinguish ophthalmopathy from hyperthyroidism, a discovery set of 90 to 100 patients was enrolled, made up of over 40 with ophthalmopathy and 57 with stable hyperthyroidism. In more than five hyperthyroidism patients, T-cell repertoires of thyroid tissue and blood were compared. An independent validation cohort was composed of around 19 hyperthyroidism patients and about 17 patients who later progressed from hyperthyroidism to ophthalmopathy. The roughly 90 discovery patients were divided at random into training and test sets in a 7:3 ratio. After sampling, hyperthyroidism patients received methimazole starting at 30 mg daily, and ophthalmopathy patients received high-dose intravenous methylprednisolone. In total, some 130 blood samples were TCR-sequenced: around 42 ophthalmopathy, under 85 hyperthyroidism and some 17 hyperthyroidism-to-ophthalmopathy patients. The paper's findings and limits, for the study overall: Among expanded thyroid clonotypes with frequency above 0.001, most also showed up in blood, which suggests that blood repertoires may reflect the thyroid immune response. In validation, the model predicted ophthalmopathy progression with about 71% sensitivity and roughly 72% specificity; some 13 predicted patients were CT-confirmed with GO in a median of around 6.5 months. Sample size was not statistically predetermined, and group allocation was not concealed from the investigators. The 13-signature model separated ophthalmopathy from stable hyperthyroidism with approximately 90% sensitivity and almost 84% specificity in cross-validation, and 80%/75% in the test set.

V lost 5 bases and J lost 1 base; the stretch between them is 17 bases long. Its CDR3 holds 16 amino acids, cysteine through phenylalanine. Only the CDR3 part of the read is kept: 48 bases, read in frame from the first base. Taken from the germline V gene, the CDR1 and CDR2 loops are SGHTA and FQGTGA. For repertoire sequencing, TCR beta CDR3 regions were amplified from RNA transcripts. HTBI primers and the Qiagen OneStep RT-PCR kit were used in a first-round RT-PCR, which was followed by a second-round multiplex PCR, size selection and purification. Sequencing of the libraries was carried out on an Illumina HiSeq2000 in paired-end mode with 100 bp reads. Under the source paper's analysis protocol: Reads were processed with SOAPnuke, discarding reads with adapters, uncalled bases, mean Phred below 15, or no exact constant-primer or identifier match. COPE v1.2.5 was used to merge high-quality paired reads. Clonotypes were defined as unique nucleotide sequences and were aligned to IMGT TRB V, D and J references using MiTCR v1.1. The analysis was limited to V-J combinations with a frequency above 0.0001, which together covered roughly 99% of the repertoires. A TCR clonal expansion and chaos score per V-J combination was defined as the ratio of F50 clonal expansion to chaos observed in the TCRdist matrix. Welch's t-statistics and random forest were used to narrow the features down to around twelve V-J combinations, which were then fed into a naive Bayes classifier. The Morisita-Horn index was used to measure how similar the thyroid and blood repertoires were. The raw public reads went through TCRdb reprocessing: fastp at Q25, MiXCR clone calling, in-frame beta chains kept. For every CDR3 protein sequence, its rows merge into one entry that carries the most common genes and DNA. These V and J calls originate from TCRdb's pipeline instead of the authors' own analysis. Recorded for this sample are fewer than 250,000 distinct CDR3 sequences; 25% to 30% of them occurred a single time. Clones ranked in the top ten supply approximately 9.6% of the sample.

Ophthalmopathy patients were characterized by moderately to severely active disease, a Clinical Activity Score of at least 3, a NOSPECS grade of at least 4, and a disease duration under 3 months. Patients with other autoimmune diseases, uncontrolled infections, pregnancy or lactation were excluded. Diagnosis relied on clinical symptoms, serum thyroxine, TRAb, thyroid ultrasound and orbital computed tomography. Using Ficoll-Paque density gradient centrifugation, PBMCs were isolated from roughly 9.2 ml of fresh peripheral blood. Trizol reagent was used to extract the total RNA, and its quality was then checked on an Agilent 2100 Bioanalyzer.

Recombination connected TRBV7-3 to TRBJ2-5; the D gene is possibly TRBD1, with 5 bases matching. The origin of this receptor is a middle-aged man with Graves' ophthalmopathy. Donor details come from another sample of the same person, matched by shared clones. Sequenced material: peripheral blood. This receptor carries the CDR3 CASSASGLPRQETQYF. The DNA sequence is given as TGTGCCAGCAGCGCCTCAGGGTTACCACGCCAAGAGACCCAGTACTTC.